The 28 T cell receptor beta chains in this list originate from one sample, sequenced in a study of blood T cell repertoires in COVID-19. Clones were sequenced by immunoSEQ multiplex PCR, and TCRdb holds only the in-frame ones, with some missing. The data show roughly 230,000 clones, over 90% seen once. The source material was peripheral blood. The receptors here all came from a man aged 30 to 39 with COVID-19, enrolled during active disease.

The chain recombines TRBV5-1 with TRBJ1-1, with TRBD1 identical over 11 bases. The V segment lost 0 bases and the J segment 2 bases; nucleotides outside the gene matches: 24. The germline V gene has CDR1 SGHRS and CDR2 YFSETQ. The CDR3 contains 23 residues. The CDR3 DNA reads as TGCGCCAGCAGCTTGGTAAAGGGGTCGGGACAGGGGGTTGCGGCCCTTCCTAACACTGAAGCTTTCTTT. Translating gives CASSLVKGSGQGVAALPNTEAFF.

This chain joins TRBV4-1 and TRBJ2-1; 7 bases match TRBD1. CDR1 and CDR2 (germline): MGHRA, YSYEKL. Losses at the gene ends were 4 bases for V and 8 bases for J; bases not matched to a gene: 11. This CDR3 is built from 15 residues. The CDR3 bases are TGCGCCAGCAGCCCACCGGGACAGCGTCGGCATGAGCAGTTCTTC. Amino acid sequence: CASSPPGQRRHEQFF.

This chain joins TRBV7-9 and TRBJ2-7; D might be TRBD2 (6 bases). The CDR3 runs 15 residues. Germline CDR1 and CDR2: SEHNR and FQNEAQ (reference sequence). The ends were cut back, 5 bases at V and 0 bases at J, with 14 bases in the middle. The CDR3 DNA reads as TGTGCCAGCAGCCTGGGGGGTCCGAGCTCCTACGAGCAGTACTTC. Protein sequence: CASSLGGPSSYEQYF.

This clone came up once. The V gene is TRBV7-7, the J gene TRBJ2-1, with TRBD2 matching 7 bases. This CDR3 is built from 18 residues. From germline, CDR1 is SSHAT and CDR2 FNYEAQ (reference sequence). The J segment lost 8 bases and the V segment lost 1 base, leaving 17 bases of the junction unmatched. The CDR3 DNA reads as TGTGCCAGCAGCTTAGAAGCCACAGCGGGGCCTCCTGATGATGAGCAGTTCTTC. Its protein product is CASSLEATAGPPDDEQFF.

This rearrangement joins TRBV18 to TRBJ1-1; D might be TRBD1 (6 bases). Trimming cost V 3 bases and J 12 bases, with 17 bases left between them. The CDR3 totals 13 residues. The germline V gene has CDR1 KGHSH and CDR2 LQKENI. CDR3 sequence (DNA): TGTGCCAGCTCACCGGCGGCAGGGGAGGGGTCTTTCTTT. As protein: CASSPAAGEGSFF.

The CDR3 here is CASKRPGNTIYF. CDR3 DNA sequence: TGTGCCAGCAAGCGGCCTGGAAACACCATATATTTT. This rearrangement joins TRBV6-5 to TRBJ1-3; D call uncertain. Trimming pared 7 bases from V and 2 bases from J, leaving 6 bases between. CDR3 length: 12 amino acids. Germline CDR1 MNHEY, CDR2 SVGAGI.

The V gene is TRBV5-1, the J gene TRBJ2-7; 7 bases map to TRBD1. Germline lookup yields CDR1 SGHRS and CDR2 YFSETQ. The CDR3 runs to 19 residues. Unmatched junction bases numbered 18, after V lost 0 bases and J lost 3 bases. CDR3 bases: TGCGCCAGCAGCTTGGCGGCGTTTGGTGACAGGGAGAGACTCTACGAGCAGTACTTC. Translation gives CASSLAAFGDRERLYEQYF.

This sequence joins TRBV4-2 and TRBJ1-2, with 12 bases aligning to TRBD1. The CDR3 has 18 amino acids. Germline trimming cut 7 bases from V and 3 bases from J; bases unmatched to any gene: 15. From germline, CDR1 is LGHNA and CDR2 YNFKEQ. CDR3 residues: CASTLPGQGAPVYYGYTF. The CDR3 DNA reads TGTGCCAGCACCCTCCCGGGACAGGGGGCGCCTGTCTACTATGGCTACACCTTC.

The chain joins TRBV18 to TRBJ2-3; possible D gene TRBD2, 5 bases. Deletions cut 5 bases from V and 5 bases from J, with 11 bases between. The germline gives CDR1 KGHSH, CDR2 LQKENI. The CDR3 runs 13 residues. The CDR3 is CASSADGLDTQYF. The CDR3 nucleotides are TGTGCCAGCTCAGCGGACGGACTAGATACGCAGTATTTT.

The chain is built from TRBV19 and TRBJ1-5; perhaps TRBD1 as D (5 bases). CDR1 is LNHDA, CDR2 SQIVND, per germline (reference sequence). This CDR3 spans 15 amino acids. V lost 10 bases and J 4 bases, leaving 20 bases between the germline ends. CDR3 coding DNA: TGTGCCATTTCACCAACCCTGGGGCCGAATCAGCCCCAGCATTTT. Its translation is CAISPTLGPNQPQHF.

This clone was counted a single time. The rearrangement links TRBV9 to TRBJ2-3; 9 nucleotides agree with TRBD1. CDR3 length: 16 amino acids. Germline CDR1 SGDLS, CDR2 YYNGEE. The trim removed 3 bases at V and 2 bases at J, leaving 7 bases unmatched. The CDR3 DNA sequence: TGTGCCAGCAGCGAGGGGACAGGGCTAACCACAGATACGCAGTATTTT. Translated: CASSEGTGLTTDTQYF.

The chain combines TRBV5-1 with TRBJ2-1; tentatively, D is TRBD1 (6 bases). Trimming removed 0 bases at V and 8 bases at J, with 9 bases between. The CDR3 totals 13 residues. The V gene's germline CDR1 is SGHRS and CDR2 YFSETQ. The CDR3 here is CASSLDRVYEQFF. In DNA form, the CDR3 reads TGCGCCAGCAGCTTGGACAGGGTCTATGAGCAGTTCTTC. The full variable domain, in which reference TRBV5-1 and TRBJ2-1 provide the parts outside the CDR3, is KAGVTQTPRYLIKTRGQQVTLSCSPISGHRSVSWYQQTPGQGLQFLFEYFSETQRNKGNFPGRFSGRQFSNSRSEMNVSTLELGDSALYLCASSLDRVYEQFFGPGTRLTVL.

V is TRBV2 and J is TRBJ1-2; TRBD1 matches 9 bases. The germline CDR1 and CDR2 sequences are SNHLY and FYNNEI. After removal of 8 bases from V and 6 bases from J, the junction contained 10 bases not matched to a gene. This CDR3 contains 14 residues. The CDR3 DNA is TGTGCCAGCCTGACTCCGGACAGGGGAGATGGCTACACCTTC. Translating it yields CASLTPDRGDGYTF.

The J gene is TRBJ1-1, the V gene TRBV5-1; TRBD1 is a possible D gene (5 bases). CDR1 and CDR2 from the germline V gene are SGHRS and YFSETQ. Trimming stripped 4 bases from V and 3 bases from J, with 19 bases between. This CDR3 region has 16 residues. This chain's CDR3 is CASSDGRGIRHTEAFF. Written as DNA, the CDR3 is TGCGCCAGCAGCGACGGACGGGGGATCAGGCACACTGAAGCTTTCTTT.

The rearrangement joins TRBV5-1 to TRBJ1-6; 8 bases map to TRBD1. V lost 2 bases to trimming and J lost 10 bases; unmatched junction nucleotides: 8. The CDR3 sequence is 15 residues long. The germline gives CDR1 SGHRS, CDR2 YFSETQ. The CDR3 nucleotides read TGCGCCAGCAGCTTCTCCCAGGGGGCCAGCTCACCCCTCCACTTT. It is translated as CASSFSQGASSPLHF.

The chain combines TRBV25-1 with TRBJ2-7, with 7 bases fitting TRBD1. Germline V lookup: CDR1 MGHDK, CDR2 SYGVNS. Germline trimming cut 3 bases from V and 0 bases from J; bases unmatched to any gene: 2. The CDR3 contains 14 residues. CDR3 sequence reads: CASSETGYSYEQYF. CDR3 in DNA: TGTGCCAGCAGTGAGACAGGGTACTCCTACGAGCAGTACTTC.

The V and J genes are TRBV15 and TRBJ1-1; a possible D gene is TRBD1 (6 bases). Germline loops: CDR1 LNHNV, CDR2 YYDKDF (reference sequence). V lost 8 bases and J lost 0, with 19 bases in between. The CDR3 consists of 16 residues. CDR3 sequence: CATSQGRGLLNTEAFF. The DNA of the CDR3 is TGTGCCACCTCACAGGGCAGGGGTTTATTGAACACTGAAGCTTTCTTT.

The chain joins TRBV29-1 to TRBJ2-3; D possibly corresponds to TRBD2 (7 bases). V was trimmed by 7 bases and J by 3 bases, leaving 17 bases between them. The germline gives CDR1 SQVTM, CDR2 ANQGSEA. The CDR3 is 14 residues long. The CDR3 loop reads CSAGGGQGTDTQYF. In DNA form, the CDR3 reads TGCAGCGCGGGGGGCGGTCAGGGGACAGATACGCAGTATTTT.

This chain connects TRBV6-1 to TRBJ2-5, with 10 bases matching TRBD1. Germline values: CDR1 MNHNS, CDR2 SASEGT. V gave up 2 bases and J gave up 5 bases; unmatched junction bases: 11. This CDR3 comprises 17 residues. The CDR3 sequence: CASSERRRQGAGETQYF. The CDR3, as DNA: TGTGCCAGCAGTGAAAGAAGGAGACAGGGGGCAGGGGAGACCCAGTACTTC.

This chain connects TRBV5-1 to TRBJ1-2, with TRBD1 matching over 9 bases. The V gene's germline CDR1 is SGHRS and CDR2 YFSETQ. The CDR3 has 13 amino acids. After removal of 4 bases from V and 7 bases from J, the junction contained 5 bases not matched to a gene. CDR3 amino acids: CASSPGQGGGYTF. The CDR3 DNA reads as TGCGCCAGCAGCCCGGGACAGGGTGGTGGCTACACCTTC.

The genes are TRBV3-1 (or the pseudogene TRBV3-2) and TRBJ2-1; 7 bases agree with TRBD1. Per germline, CDR1 LGHDT and CDR2 YNNKEL (reference sequence). V lost 1 base, J lost 9 bases, and 6 bases stayed unmatched. The CDR3 totals 14 residues. The CDR3 DNA sequence: TGTGCCAGCAGCCAAGGTCTAGGGGGCGTTGAGCAGTTCTTC. It translates to CASSQGLGGVEQFF.

J is TRBJ2-7 and V is TRBV27; TRBD2 aligns across 7 bases. The CDR3 runs to 13 residues. The germline V gene has CDR1 MNHEY and CDR2 SMNVEV (reference sequence). Unmatched junction bases numbered 7, after V lost 4 bases and J lost 7 bases. CDR3 region: CASSYGRGYEQYF. For the CDR3, the DNA is TGTGCCAGCAGTTACGGGCGGGGGTATGAGCAGTACTTC.

This chain joins TRBV27 and TRBJ1-2; 10 nucleotides agree with TRBD1. The germline V gene has CDR1 MNHEY and CDR2 SMNVEV (reference sequence). The J segment lost 4 bases and the V segment lost 6 bases, leaving 5 bases of the junction unmatched. The CDR3 runs 14 residues. The CDR3 DNA reads TGTGCCAGCAGCCCGACAGGGGGCCTCTATGGCTACACCTTC. This codes for CASSPTGGLYGYTF.

The chain is built from TRBV19 and TRBJ2-7; 8 nucleotides match TRBD1. With 10 bases clipped from V and 0 bases from J, the junction kept 8 bases outside the gene matches. The germline V gene encodes CDR1 LNHDA and CDR2 SQIVND (reference sequence). CDR3 length: 14 residues. CDR3: CATGGQGISYEQYF. The CDR3 nucleotides are TGTGCCACCGGCGGACAGGGCATCTCCTACGAGCAGTACTTC.

This chain links TRBV11-1 with TRBJ2-7, with 10 bases identical to TRBD1. The CDR3 is made up of 14 amino acids. Germline V gene sequence: CDR1 SGHAT, CDR2 FQDESV (reference sequence). V lost 4 bases, J lost 3 bases, and 3 bases stayed unmatched. Written as DNA, the CDR3 is TGTGCCAGCAGCTCCGGGACAGGGGTCTACGAGCAGTACTTC. Amino acid sequence: CASSSGTGVYEQYF. Full variable domain (outside the CDR3, taken from reference TRBV11-1 and TRBJ2-7): EAEVAQSPRYKITEKSQAVAFWCDPISGHATLYWYRQILGQGPELLVQFQDESVVDDSQLPKDRFSAERLKGVDSTLKIQPAELGDSAMYLCASSSGTGVYEQYFGPGTRLTVT.

V is TRBV7-4 and J is TRBJ2-3, with a tentative D call TRBD2 (6 bases). The CDR3 is made up of 19 amino acids. In germline, CDR1 is SGHVT, CDR2 SQSDAQ. V lost 4 bases and J lost 3, with 26 bases in between. The CDR3 DNA reads as TGTGCCAGCAGCTCCTCCCCCCTAGCGCAAGTTCCAAAGACAGATACGCAGTATTTT. The encoded protein is CASSSSPLAQVPKTDTQYF. Full variable domain (missing parts from reference TRBV7-4 and TRBJ2-3): GAGVSQSPRYKVAKRGRDVALRCDSISGHVTLYWYRQTLGQGSEVLTYSQSDAQRDKSGRPSGRFSAERPERSVSTLKIQRTEQGDSAVYLCASSSSPLAQVPKTDTQYFGPGTRLTVL.

The chain combines TRBV19 with TRBJ1-5; TRBD1 agrees at 10 bases. Germline CDR1 LNHDA, CDR2 SQIVND (reference sequence). The CDR3 totals 16 residues. V lost 5 bases to trimming and J lost 4 bases; unmatched junction nucleotides: 8. The CDR3 DNA is TGTGCCAGTAGTGCGGACAGGGGGTCGTGGAATCAGCCCCAGCATTTT. Translated: CASSADRGSWNQPQHF.

The chain uses TRBV5-1 and TRBJ2-7, with TRBD2 identical over 7 bases. Losses at the gene ends were 4 bases for V and 0 bases for J; bases not matched to a gene: 7. The germline gives CDR1 SGHRS, CDR2 YFSETQ. The length of the CDR3 is 15 residues. Written as DNA, the CDR3 is TGCGCCAGCAGCCAAAGCGGGGCTAGCTCCTACGAGCAGTACTTC. Its protein product is CASSQSGASSYEQYF.